Below, 3 T cell receptor beta chains from the same sample are listed, as sequenced in a study of T cells in localized non-small cell lung cancer. Assay: immunoSEQ multiplex PCR; the TCRdb copy retains only in-frame clones and omits some. The table has around 26,000 clones, roughly nine tenths seen once. Sequenced material: peripheral blood, taken before any cancer treatment. The receptors were gathered from a female donor aged 60 or older with stage II squamous cell lung carcinoma.

V and J are TRBV10-3 and TRBJ1-1, with a tentative D call TRBD1 (5 bases). The CDR3 covers 14 residues. Germline V CDR1 and CDR2: ENHRY, SYGVKD. Trimming removed 10 bases at V and 0 bases at J, with 15 bases between. The chain's CDR3 is CATLEGLLNTEAFF. Here the CDR3 DNA reads TGTGCCACCCTAGAGGGGCTTTTGAACACTGAAGCTTTCTTT.

This clone was seen more than once but under ten times. This chain connects TRBV2 to TRBJ1-4, with D tentatively TRBD1 (5 bases). Germline V lookup: CDR1 SNHLY, CDR2 FYNNEI. The CDR3 extends over 11 amino acids. The V end lost 5 bases, the J end lost 16 bases, and 14 bases lay between the germline ends. In nucleotides, the CDR3 is TGTGCCAGCAGTTTCACACGGGGGACGTTTTTT. It specifies CASSFTRGTFF.

The chain is built from TRBV7-2 and TRBJ1-2; 11 bases agree with TRBD1. Germline lookup yields CDR1 SGHTA and CDR2 FQGNSA. V trimming: 5 bases; J trimming: 5 bases; junction bases outside the gene matches: 4. The CDR3 contains 14 residues. CDR3 in amino acids: CASSPGQGAYGYTF. The CDR3 region has the DNA TGTGCCAGCAGCCCTGGACAGGGGGCATATGGCTACACCTTC.